This TCR beta chain is from a study of blood T cell repertoires in COVID-19. Study-level background: Both acute and convalescent COVID-19 samples were obtained from the United States, Italy and Spain.

Trimming cost V 3 bases and J 6 bases; bases outside gene matches: 2. The CDR3 runs to 13 residues. This clone was found once. Sequencing used immunoSEQ multiplex PCR; TCRdb keeps in-frame clones, though not all of them. Seen here are over 250,000 clones, 85% to 90% observed once, and the top ten hold roughly 1.8%. The chain employs TRBV12-3 or TRBV12-4 and TRBJ2-1; 7 nucleotides line up with TRBD1. The sequencing input was PBMCs or T cells enriched from blood (not recorded which). This receptor was taken from a woman between 55 and 75 years old who had recovered from COVID-19. The CDR3 nucleotides read TGTGCCAGCAGTTTTAACAGGGGCAATGAGCAGTTCTTC. This codes for CASSFNRGNEQFF.